Listed here are 25 T cell receptor beta chains from one sample, sequenced in a study of cytotoxic CD8 clonotypes in ibrutinib-treated CLL. Measured with immunoSEQ multiplex PCR; TCRdb has only the in-frame clones, and not every one. This repertoire shows some 200,000 clones, around 70% found once; its top ten account for roughly 6.4%. The starting material was PBMCs, obtained after 12 months of ibrutinib treatment. The origin of the receptors is a human donor with chronic lymphocytic leukemia.

Regarding this clone: Additional DNA sequences in this sample encode the identical CDR3. V is TRBV20-1 and J is TRBJ2-7; a weak D match, TRBD1 (5 bases). Germline CDR1 reads DFQATT; CDR2 reads SNEGSKA (reference sequence). The CDR3 is 10 residues long. Trimming removed 6 bases at V and 6 bases at J, with 9 bases between. Here the CDR3 reads CSARVREQYF. CDR3 nucleotides: TGCAGTGCCAGGGTGCGCGAGCAGTACTTC.

In nucleotides, the CDR3 is TGTGCCAGCAGCCCCCCCTCGGGGGCCGACACTGAAGCTTTCTTT. It encodes CASSPPSGADTEAFF. This chain connects TRBV5-5 to TRBJ1-1, with a tentative D call TRBD1 (6 bases). The CDR3 loop spans 15 amino acids. Trimming took 4 bases from V and 3 from J, leaving 16 bases between them. The germline V gene encodes CDR1 SGHKS and CDR2 YYEKEE (reference sequence).

The count of this clone is one. The chain joins TRBV25-1 to TRBJ1-4; no reliable D call. From germline, CDR1 is MGHDK and CDR2 SYGVNS. This CDR3 has 14 amino acids. V lost 6 bases, J lost 8 bases, and 16 bases lay in between. CDR3 residues: CASRDVGGWEKLFF. CDR3 in DNA: TGTGCCAGCAGGGACGTGGGAGGTTGGGAAAAACTGTTTTTT.

The gene calls are TRBV5-4 and TRBJ2-7; 9 bases map to TRBD2. The ends lost 3 bases at V and 2 bases at J; junction bases unmatched: 9. Germline CDR1 is SGHNT and CDR2 is YYREEE (reference sequence). The CDR3 length is 16 residues. The CDR3 is CASSYTGTSRTYEQYF. The CDR3 DNA is TGTGCCAGCAGCTATACCGGGACTAGCAGAACCTACGAGCAGTACTTC.

This sequence joins TRBV6-5 and TRBJ1-1; D not resolved. The CDR3 contains 13 residues. Trimming cost V 0 bases and J 11 bases, with 13 bases left between them. CDR1 MNHEY and CDR2 SVGAGI come from the germline V gene. The CDR3 nucleotides are TGTGCCAGCAGTTACTCGACGGGTGTGAGGGCTTTCTTT. This translates into CASSYSTGVRAFF.

The chain joins TRBV2 to TRBJ1-2; weak D call: TRBD1 (5 bases). Germline CDR1 and CDR2: SNHLY and FYNNEI. The CDR3 has 15 residues. V shed 2 bases and J shed 7 bases, with 17 bases lying between them. The CDR3 DNA is TGTGCCAGCAGTGAATCGGCTGAGGACAAGGGTGGCTACACCTTC. Protein: CASSESAEDKGGYTF.

V usage is TRBV11-3 and J usage is TRBJ2-4; 8 bases map to TRBD2. CDR1 and CDR2 (germline): SGHNT, YENEEA. V was clipped by 3 bases and J by 7 bases; unmatched bases: 2. CDR3 length equals 13 residues. The CDR3 reads CASSFTGGNIQYF. In DNA, the CDR3 is TGTGCCAGCAGCTTCACGGGAGGGAACATTCAGTACTTC.

In its sample, this clone was seen once. The rearrangement joins TRBV30 to TRBJ2-2; D might be TRBD1 (5 bases). This CDR3 has 11 amino acids. CDR1 and CDR2 from the germline V gene are GTSNPN and SVGIG (reference sequence). Trimming shortened V by 4 bases and J by 5 bases, and 5 bases separated the two germline ends. The CDR3 DNA sequence: TGTGCCTGGACAGGGACCGGGGAGCTGTTTTTT. It codes for CAWTGTGELFF.

V usage is TRBV27 and J usage is TRBJ1-5, with TRBD1 as a possible D gene (6 bases). V lost 6 bases, J lost 0 bases, and 12 bases lay in between. Germline V gene data show CDR1 as MNHEY and CDR2 as SMNVEV (reference sequence). The CDR3 totals 15 residues. Here the CDR3 reads CASSLQGYSNQPQHF. Written as DNA, the CDR3 is TGTGCCAGCAGCCTACAGGGATATAGCAATCAGCCCCAGCATTTT.

With respect to this clone: The same CDR3 is also encoded by other DNA sequences in this sample. The J gene is TRBJ2-5, the V gene TRBV9; D is unclear. CDR1 and CDR2 from the germline V gene are SGDLS and YYNGEE. Trimming left V 3 bases short and J 2 bases short, with 8 bases between. This CDR3 comprises 13 residues. The CDR3 sequence: CASSGGPQETQYF. DNA of the CDR3: TGTGCCAGCAGCGGTGGCCCACAAGAGACCCAGTACTTC.

J is TRBJ2-1 and V is TRBV19; TRBD2 matches 14 bases. Germline assignment: CDR1 LNHDA and CDR2 SQIVND (reference sequence). After removal of 4 bases from V and 10 bases from J, the junction contained 9 bases not matched to a gene. The CDR3 covers 16 residues. CDR3 region: CASSTRTSGRPGEQFF. CDR3 DNA: TGTGCCAGTAGTACCAGGACTAGCGGGAGGCCGGGGGAGCAGTTCTTC. Combining the CDR3 with reference TRBV19 and TRBJ2-1 gives the whole variable domain DGGITQSPKYLFRKEGQNVTLSCEQNLNHDAMYWYRQDPGQGLRLIYYSQIVNDFQKGDIAEGYSVSREKKESFPLTVTSAQKNPTAFYLCASSTRTSGRPGEQFFGPGTRLTVL.

To note about this clone: The junction shows a germline mismatch at one end, possibly a read error. The rearrangement links TRBV6-5 to TRBJ1-1, with D unresolved. This CDR3 spans 13 amino acids. Germline V gene sequence: CDR1 MNHEY, CDR2 SVGAGI. CDR3 bases: TGTGCCAGTTTACGGCCGGGGAACGCTGAAGCTTTCTTT. Its translation is CASLRPGNAEAFF.

The chain uses TRBV7-2 and TRBJ2-3; possible D gene TRBD2, 6 bases. The V gene's germline CDR1 is SGHTA and CDR2 FQGNSA. Trimming took 3 bases from V and 4 from J, leaving 11 bases between them. The CDR3 has 14 residues. The CDR3 is CASSFSGGADTQYF. Here the CDR3 DNA reads TGTGCCAGCAGCTTTAGCGGAGGGGCAGATACGCAGTATTTT.

There are a few counts of this clone. The chain couples TRBV18 to TRBJ2-2; 7 nucleotides align to TRBD1. Germline lookup yields CDR1 KGHSH and CDR2 LQKENI. The CDR3 runs 15 residues. With 2 bases clipped from V and 1 base from J, the junction kept 1 base outside the gene matches. The CDR3, as DNA: TGTGCCAGCTCACCAGGGACAGTGAACACCGGGGAGCTGTTTTTT. It encodes CASSPGTVNTGELFF.

The J gene is TRBJ2-5, the V gene TRBV9, with D perhaps assigned TRBD1 or TRBD2 (5 bases each). The V end lost 2 bases, the J end lost 5 bases, and 19 bases lay between the germline ends. The CDR3 has 16 residues. Germline assignment: CDR1 SGDLS and CDR2 YYNGEE. CDR3 coding DNA: TGTGCCAGCAGCGTTTGGGGGAACACGGGCGGGGAGACCCAGTACTTC. It codes for CASSVWGNTGGETQYF.

This chain connects TRBV5-1 to TRBJ2-5; D is perhaps TRBD1 (6 bases). This CDR3 has 13 residues. Germline values: CDR1 SGHRS, CDR2 YFSETQ. With 7 bases removed from V and 5 bases from J, the gap between germline ends came to 15 bases. The CDR3 is CASGPTGSETQYF. CDR3 sequence (DNA): TGCGCCAGCGGCCCTACAGGGTCGGAGACCCAGTACTTC.

The chain has TRBV6-5 and TRBJ1-2, with TRBD1 matching over 9 bases. V gave up 7 bases and J gave up 8 bases; unmatched junction bases: 14. Germline-derived CDR1 and CDR2 are MNHEY and SVGAGI. The CDR3 covers 15 residues. DNA for the CDR3: TGTGCCAGCAACGAGGGGCGGACAGGGGCTCGGGGCTACACCTTC. Its protein product is CASNEGRTGARGYTF.

Only one count was recorded for this clone. This rearrangement joins TRBV6-5 to TRBJ1-2, with a tentative D call TRBD1 (5 bases). The CDR3 runs to 16 residues. V was pared by 3 bases and J by 5 bases, with 19 bases between. Germline-derived CDR1 and CDR2 are MNHEY and SVGAGI. CDR3 in DNA: TGTGCCAGCAGTTATAGGACCCTAGGGACCCTGTATGGCTACACCTTC. Its protein is CASSYRTLGTLYGYTF.

The CDR3 is CASRIGQGSGELFF. In nucleotides, the CDR3 is TGTGCCAGCAGGATCGGACAGGGGTCCGGGGAGCTGTTTTTT. This chain connects TRBV6-5 to TRBJ2-2; TRBD1 aligns across 9 bases. J was trimmed by 6 bases and V by 6 bases; bases with no gene match: 5. This CDR3 has 14 residues. CDR1 MNHEY and CDR2 SVGAGI come from the germline V gene.

In this sample, this clone turned up many times. The J gene is TRBJ1-2, the V gene TRBV19, with D perhaps TRBD1 (6 bases). The germline gives CDR1 LNHDA, CDR2 SQIVND (reference sequence). The V end was cut by 4 bases, the J end by 0 bases, with 12 bases between. The CDR3 totals 15 residues. The DNA of the CDR3 is TGTGCCAGTAGTAGCGACAGGCGGGCTAACTATGGCTACACCTTC. This codes for CASSSDRRANYGYTF.

The V gene is TRBV7-2, the J gene TRBJ2-1; D possibly corresponds to TRBD2 (5 bases). The CDR3 is made up of 14 amino acids. CDR1 and CDR2 (germline): SGHTA, FQGNSA. V gave up 5 bases and J gave up 6 bases, with 14 bases separating them. The CDR3 loop reads CASSPQLASNEQFF. CDR3 DNA sequence: TGTGCCAGCAGCCCCCAGCTAGCCAGCAATGAGCAGTTCTTC.

The chain is built from TRBV28 and TRBJ2-2; D is unclear. Germline CDR1 reads MDHEN; CDR2 reads SYDVKM. The CDR3 is 15 amino acids. The germline V and J ends were trimmed by 3 bases and 3 bases, with 11 bases remaining between them. The CDR3 spells CASSFPPGYTGELFF. DNA for the CDR3: TGTGCCAGCAGTTTCCCCCCCGGGTACACCGGGGAGCTGTTTTTT.

The CDR3 DNA reads TGTGCCAGCGAATCCCAACAGGCAACTAATGAAAAACTGTTTTTT. This gives the protein CASESQQATNEKLFF. V usage is TRBV7-9 and J usage is TRBJ1-4, with D possibly being TRBD1 (5 bases). In germline, CDR1 is SEHNR, CDR2 FQNEAQ (reference sequence). Trimming pared 8 bases from V and 0 bases from J, leaving 13 bases between. CDR3 size: 15 residues.

The chain combines TRBV30 with TRBJ1-3; 8 bases line up with TRBD1. Per germline, CDR1 GTSNPN and CDR2 SVGIG (reference sequence). V trimming: 5 bases; J trimming: 3 bases; junction bases outside the gene matches: 6. CDR3 length: 14 residues. The DNA of the CDR3 is TGTGCCTGGGTTCAGGGGGCAGGTGGAAACACCATATATTTT. Translated: CAWVQGAGGNTIYF.

V usage is TRBV25-1 and J usage is TRBJ2-1, with 7 bases aligning to TRBD2. This CDR3 comprises 15 residues. Germline CDR1 is MGHDK and CDR2 is SYGVNS. With V trimmed by 5 bases and J by 3 bases, 7 bases remained unmatched. The CDR3 loop is CASSKAGPNYNEQFF. In DNA form, the CDR3 reads TGTGCCAGCAGTAAAGCGGGACCTAACTACAATGAGCAGTTCTTC.